The next 9 T cell receptor beta chains were all read from a single sample in a study of identical twins. TCRdb redid the calling of the 5' RACE reads with MiXCR, one entry per CDR3 protein. This sample yields some 900,000 distinct CDR3 sequences, of which 9% to 15% are seen a single time; around 1.5% belongs to the top ten. These data were also filed under a second study, of yellow fever vaccine responses in identical twins.

Sequenced: PBMCs. The source of these receptors is a woman aged 18-29 years in good health.

This clonotype was recorded many times. This chain uses TRBV10-3 with TRBJ2-5; no firm D call. The CDR3 covers 12 residues. Germline V gene sequence: CDR1 ENHRY, CDR2 SYGVKD. With 3 bases removed from V and 3 bases from J, the gap between germline ends came to 5 bases. The CDR3 DNA reads as TGTGCCATCAGTGACAGTAAAGAGACCCAGTACTTC. It encodes CAISDSKETQYF.

The gene calls are TRBV29-1 and TRBJ1-1; possible D gene TRBD1, 5 bases. Germline-derived CDR1 and CDR2 are SQVTM and ANQGSEA. The CDR3 consists of 13 residues. The V end lost 6 bases, the J end lost 3 bases, and 14 bases lay between the germline ends. The CDR3 bases are TGCAGCGTGTCAATATCGGGGGACACTGAAGCTTTCTTT. Translated: CSVSISGDTEAFF.

The J gene is TRBJ2-2, the V gene TRBV5-1, with D possibly TRBD1 on 6 matching bases. The CDR3 is made up of 15 amino acids. The germline V gene has CDR1 SGHRS and CDR2 YFSETQ. The germline V and J ends were trimmed by 1 base and 3 bases, with 10 bases remaining between them. DNA of the CDR3: TGCGCCAGCAGCTTGACAGGGAGCGACACCGGGGAGCTGTTTTTT. Protein sequence: CASSLTGSDTGELFF.

This chain connects TRBV11-2 to TRBJ2-1; D is unresolved. Trimming removed 0 bases at V and 0 bases at J, with 9 bases between. The CDR3 sequence is 16 residues long. The germline V gene encodes CDR1 SGHAT and CDR2 FQNNGV. In DNA form, the CDR3 reads TGTGCCAGCAGCTTAGATCTCGATCACTCCTACAATGAGCAGTTCTTC. Protein product: CASSLDLDHSYNEQFF.

This clonotype was observed at least ten times. V gene TRBV12-3 or TRBV12-4 combines with J gene TRBJ2-7, with 10 nucleotides matching TRBD2. The CDR3 consists of 15 residues. Trimming took 8 bases from V and 4 from J; bases not matched to a gene: 11. CDR3 coding DNA: TGTGCCAGCGGTAGACCGGGACTAGCGAAGTACGAGCAGTACTTC. Translation: CASGRPGLAKYEQYF.

The CDR3 reads CASSPGHTGANVLTF. The CDR3 nucleotides read TGTGCCAGCAGCCCAGGTCATACAGGGGCCAACGTCCTGACTTTC. The rearrangement uses TRBV3-1 and TRBJ2-6; D is unclear. This CDR3 region has 15 residues. From germline, CDR1 is LGHDT and CDR2 YNNKEL (reference sequence). V dropped 4 bases and J dropped 4 bases, with 11 bases sitting between them.

This clonotype has more than one count but fewer than ten. This chain connects TRBV11-3 to TRBJ2-3; TRBD1 agrees at 8 bases. The CDR3 sequence is 16 residues long. V gave up 6 bases and J gave up 8 bases; unmatched junction bases: 16. Per the germline V gene, CDR1 is SGHNT and CDR2 is YENEEA. CDR3 sequence (DNA): TGTGCCAGCAGACTGACCGGACAGGGAAGGATTGGTACGCAGTATTTT. Translated, it gives CASRLTGQGRIGTQYF.

A few counts support this clonotype. The rearrangement joins TRBV10-3 to TRBJ2-3; D is unclear. The CDR3 totals 16 residues. CDR1 and CDR2 (germline): ENHRY, SYGVKD. Trimming took off 6 bases at V and 0 bases at J, with 16 bases between the two ends. The CDR3 protein is CAISPRAETSTDTQYF. The CDR3 coding sequence is TGTGCCATCAGCCCTCGGGCGGAAACTAGCACAGATACGCAGTATTTT.

This clonotype was counted only a few times. The chain is built from TRBV7-8 and TRBJ2-7; 11 nucleotides line up with TRBD1. The CDR3 covers 15 residues. Per the germline V gene, CDR1 is SGHVS and CDR2 is FQNEAQ. The ends lost 2 bases at V and 3 bases at J; junction bases unmatched: 3. CDR3 sequence reads: CASSLRTGGDYEQYV. For the CDR3, the DNA is TGTGCCAGCAGCTTAAGGACAGGGGGCGACTACGAGCAGTACGTC.